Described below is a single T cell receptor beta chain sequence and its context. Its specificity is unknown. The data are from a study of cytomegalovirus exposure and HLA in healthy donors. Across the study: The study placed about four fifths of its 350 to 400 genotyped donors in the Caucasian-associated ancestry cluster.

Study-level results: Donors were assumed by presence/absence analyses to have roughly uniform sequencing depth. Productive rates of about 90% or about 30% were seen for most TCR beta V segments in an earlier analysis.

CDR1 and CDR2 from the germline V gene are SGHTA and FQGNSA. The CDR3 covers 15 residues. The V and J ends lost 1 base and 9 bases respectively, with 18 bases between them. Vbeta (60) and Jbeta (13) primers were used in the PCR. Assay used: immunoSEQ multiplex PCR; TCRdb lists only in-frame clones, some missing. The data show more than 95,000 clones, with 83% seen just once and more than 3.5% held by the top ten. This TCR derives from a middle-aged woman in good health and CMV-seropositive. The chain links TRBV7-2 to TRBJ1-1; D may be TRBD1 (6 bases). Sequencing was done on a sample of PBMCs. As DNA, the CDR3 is TGTGCCAGCAGCTTAGGGGGTCGGGGGGCGGAAAAAGCTTTCTTT. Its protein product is CASSLGGRGAEKAFF.